What follows is one T cell receptor (beta chain) and its context. Its antigen is not identified. This sample is part of a study of T cell repertoires in ileal Crohn's disease. Study at large: M6 samples are neoterminal ileum biopsies from postoperative colonoscopy.

Indicated time point: neoterminal ileum biopsy at postoperative endoscopy, about 6 months after surgery. Each sample's TCRB immunosequencing used around 470 nanograms of biopsy DNA. Using immunoSEQ multiplex PCR, the repertoire was profiled, and TCRdb retains in-frame clones only, with some absent. The data contain some 4,700 clones, roughly 80% of them singletons. Whole-study findings and limits: Clonal expansions were more frequent in active smokers than non-smokers at surgery. The median delay to postoperative endoscopy was around 7.1 months.

The material sequenced was ileal tissue. The receptor was derived from an adult with Crohn's disease.

CDR3 region: CASSLGREVIYGYTF. The CDR3 region has the DNA TGCGCCAGCAGCTTGGGCAGGGAGGTGATCTATGGCTACACCTTC. The chain carries TRBV5-1 and TRBJ1-2, with a possible D match to TRBD1 (5 bases). Trimming left V 0 bases short and J 4 bases short, with 13 bases between. The CDR3 covers 15 residues. The germline V gene encodes CDR1 SGHRS and CDR2 YFSETQ.